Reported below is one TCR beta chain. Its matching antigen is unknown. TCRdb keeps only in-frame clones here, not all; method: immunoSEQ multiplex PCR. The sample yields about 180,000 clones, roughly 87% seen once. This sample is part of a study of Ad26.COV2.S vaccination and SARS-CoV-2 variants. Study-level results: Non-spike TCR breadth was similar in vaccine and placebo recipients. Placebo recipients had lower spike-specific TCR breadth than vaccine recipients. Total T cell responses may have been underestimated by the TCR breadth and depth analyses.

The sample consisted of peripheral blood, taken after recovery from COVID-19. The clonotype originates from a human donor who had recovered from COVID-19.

CDR3 sequence (DNA): TGTGCCTGGAGTAACCTTCATGAGCAGTTCTTC. This gives the protein CAWSNLHEQFF. The V gene is TRBV30, the J gene TRBJ2-1; D ambiguous. This CDR3 comprises 11 residues. V was cut by 2 bases and J by 8 bases, with 7 bases left in between. From germline, CDR1 is GTSNPN and CDR2 SVGIG (reference sequence).